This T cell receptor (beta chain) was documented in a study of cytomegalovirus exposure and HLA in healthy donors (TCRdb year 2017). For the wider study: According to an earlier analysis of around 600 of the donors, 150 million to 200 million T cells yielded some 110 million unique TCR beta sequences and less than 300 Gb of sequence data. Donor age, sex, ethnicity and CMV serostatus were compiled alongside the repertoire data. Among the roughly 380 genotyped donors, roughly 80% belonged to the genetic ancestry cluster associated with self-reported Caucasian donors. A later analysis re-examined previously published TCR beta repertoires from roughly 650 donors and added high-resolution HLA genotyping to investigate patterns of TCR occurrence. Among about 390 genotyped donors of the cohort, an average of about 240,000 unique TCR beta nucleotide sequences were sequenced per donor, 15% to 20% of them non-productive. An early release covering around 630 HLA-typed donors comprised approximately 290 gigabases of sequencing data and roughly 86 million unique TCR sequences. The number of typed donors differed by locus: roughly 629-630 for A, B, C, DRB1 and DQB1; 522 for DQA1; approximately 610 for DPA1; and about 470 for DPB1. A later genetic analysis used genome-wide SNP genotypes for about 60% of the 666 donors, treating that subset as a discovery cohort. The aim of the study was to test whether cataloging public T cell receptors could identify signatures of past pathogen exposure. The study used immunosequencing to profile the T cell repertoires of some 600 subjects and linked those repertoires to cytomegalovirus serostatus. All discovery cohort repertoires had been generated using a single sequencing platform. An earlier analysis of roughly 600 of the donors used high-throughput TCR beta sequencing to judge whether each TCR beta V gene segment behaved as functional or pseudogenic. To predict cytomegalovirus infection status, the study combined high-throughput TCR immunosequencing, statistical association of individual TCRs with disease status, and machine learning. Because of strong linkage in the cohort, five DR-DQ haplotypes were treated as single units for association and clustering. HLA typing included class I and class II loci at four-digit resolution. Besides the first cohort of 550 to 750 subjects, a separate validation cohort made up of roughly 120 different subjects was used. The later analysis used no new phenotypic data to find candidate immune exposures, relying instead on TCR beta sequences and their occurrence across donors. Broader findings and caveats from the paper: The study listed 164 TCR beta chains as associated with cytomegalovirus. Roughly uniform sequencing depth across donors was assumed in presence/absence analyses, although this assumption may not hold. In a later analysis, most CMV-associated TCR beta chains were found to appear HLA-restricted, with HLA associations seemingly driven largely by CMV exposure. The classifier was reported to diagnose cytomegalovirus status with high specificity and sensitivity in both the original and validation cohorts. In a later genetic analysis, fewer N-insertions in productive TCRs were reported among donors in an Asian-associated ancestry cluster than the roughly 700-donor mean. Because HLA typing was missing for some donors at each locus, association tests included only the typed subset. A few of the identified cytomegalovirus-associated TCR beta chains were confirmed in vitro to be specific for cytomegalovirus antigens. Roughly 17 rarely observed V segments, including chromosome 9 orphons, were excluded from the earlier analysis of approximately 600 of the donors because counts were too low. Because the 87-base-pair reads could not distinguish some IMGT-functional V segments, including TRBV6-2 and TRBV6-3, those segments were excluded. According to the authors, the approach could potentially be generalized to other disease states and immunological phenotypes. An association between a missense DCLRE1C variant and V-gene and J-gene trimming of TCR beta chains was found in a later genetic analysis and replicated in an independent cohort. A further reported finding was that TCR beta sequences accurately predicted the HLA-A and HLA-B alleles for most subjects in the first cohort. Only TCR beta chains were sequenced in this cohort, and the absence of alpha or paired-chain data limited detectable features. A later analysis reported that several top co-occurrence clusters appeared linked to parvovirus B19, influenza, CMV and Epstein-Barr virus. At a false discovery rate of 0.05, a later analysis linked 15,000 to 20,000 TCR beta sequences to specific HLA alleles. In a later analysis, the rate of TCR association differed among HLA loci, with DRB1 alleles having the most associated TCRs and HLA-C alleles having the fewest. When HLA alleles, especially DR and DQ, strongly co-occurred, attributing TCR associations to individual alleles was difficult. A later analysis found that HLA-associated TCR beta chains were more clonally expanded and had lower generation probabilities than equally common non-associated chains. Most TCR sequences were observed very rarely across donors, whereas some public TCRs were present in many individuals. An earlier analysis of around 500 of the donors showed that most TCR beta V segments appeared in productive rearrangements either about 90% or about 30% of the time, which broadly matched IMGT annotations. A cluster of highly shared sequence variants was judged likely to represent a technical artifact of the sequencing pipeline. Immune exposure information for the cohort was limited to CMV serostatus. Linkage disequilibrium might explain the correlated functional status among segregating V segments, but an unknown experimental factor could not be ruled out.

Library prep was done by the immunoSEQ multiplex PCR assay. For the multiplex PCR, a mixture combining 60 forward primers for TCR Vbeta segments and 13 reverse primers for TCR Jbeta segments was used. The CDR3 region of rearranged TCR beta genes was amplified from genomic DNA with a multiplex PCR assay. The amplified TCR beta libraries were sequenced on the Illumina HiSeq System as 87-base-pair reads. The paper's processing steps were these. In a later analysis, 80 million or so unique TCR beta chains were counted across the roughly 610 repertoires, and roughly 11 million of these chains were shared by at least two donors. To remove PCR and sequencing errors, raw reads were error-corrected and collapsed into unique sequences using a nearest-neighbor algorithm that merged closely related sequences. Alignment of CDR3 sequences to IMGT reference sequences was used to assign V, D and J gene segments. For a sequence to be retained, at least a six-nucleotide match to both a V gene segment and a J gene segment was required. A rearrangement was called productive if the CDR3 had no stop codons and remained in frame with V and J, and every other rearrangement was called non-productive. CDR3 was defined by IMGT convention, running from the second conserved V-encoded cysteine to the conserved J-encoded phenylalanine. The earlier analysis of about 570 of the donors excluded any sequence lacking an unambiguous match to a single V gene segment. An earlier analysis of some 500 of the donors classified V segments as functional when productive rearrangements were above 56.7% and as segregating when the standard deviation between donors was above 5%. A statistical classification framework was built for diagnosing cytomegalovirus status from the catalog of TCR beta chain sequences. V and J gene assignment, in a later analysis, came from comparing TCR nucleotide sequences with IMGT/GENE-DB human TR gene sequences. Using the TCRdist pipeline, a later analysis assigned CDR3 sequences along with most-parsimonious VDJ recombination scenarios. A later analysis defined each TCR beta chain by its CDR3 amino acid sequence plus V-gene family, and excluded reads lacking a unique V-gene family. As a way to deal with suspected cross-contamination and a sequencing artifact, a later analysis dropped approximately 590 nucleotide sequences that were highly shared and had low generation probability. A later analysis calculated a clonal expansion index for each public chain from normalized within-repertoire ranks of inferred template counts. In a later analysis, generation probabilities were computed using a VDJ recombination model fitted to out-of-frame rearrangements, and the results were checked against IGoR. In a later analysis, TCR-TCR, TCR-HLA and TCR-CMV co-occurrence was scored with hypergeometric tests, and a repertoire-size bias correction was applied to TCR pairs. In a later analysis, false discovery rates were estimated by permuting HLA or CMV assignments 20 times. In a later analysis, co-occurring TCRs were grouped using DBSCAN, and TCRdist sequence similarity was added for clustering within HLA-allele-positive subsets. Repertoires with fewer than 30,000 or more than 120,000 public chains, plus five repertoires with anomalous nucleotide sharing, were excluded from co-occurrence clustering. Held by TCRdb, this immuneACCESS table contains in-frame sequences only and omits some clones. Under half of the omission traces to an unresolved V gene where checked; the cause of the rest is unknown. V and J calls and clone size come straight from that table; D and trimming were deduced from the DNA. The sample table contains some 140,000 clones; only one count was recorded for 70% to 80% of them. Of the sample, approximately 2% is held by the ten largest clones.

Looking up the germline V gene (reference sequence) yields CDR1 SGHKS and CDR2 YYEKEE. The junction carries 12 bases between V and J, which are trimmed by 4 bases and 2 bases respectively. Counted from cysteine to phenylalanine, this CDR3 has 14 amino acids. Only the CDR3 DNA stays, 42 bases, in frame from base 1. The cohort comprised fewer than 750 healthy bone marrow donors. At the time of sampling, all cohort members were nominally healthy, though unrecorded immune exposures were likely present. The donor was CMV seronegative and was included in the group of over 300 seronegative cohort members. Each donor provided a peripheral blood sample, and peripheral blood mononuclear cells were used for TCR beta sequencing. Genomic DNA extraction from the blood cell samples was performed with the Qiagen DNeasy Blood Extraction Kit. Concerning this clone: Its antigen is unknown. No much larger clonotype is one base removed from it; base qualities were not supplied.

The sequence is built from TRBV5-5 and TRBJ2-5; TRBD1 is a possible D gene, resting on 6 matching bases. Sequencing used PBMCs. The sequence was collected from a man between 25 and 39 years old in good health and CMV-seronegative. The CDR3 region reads CASSGGQWQETQYF. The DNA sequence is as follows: TGTGCCAGCAGCGGCGGACAGTGGCAAGAGACCCAGTACTTC.